The 5 T cell receptor beta chains below were found in one sample sequenced in a study of response to subunit inactivated influenza vaccine (dated by TCRdb to the late 2010s). The library came from RT-PCR. Sequencing took place on an Illumina HiSeq 2500. TCRdb trimmed public reads at Q25 via fastp, called clones via MiXCR and kept in-frame beta chains. CDR3 protein sequences are deduplicated, and each keeps its most common genes and DNA. Counted in this sample were roughly 790,000 distinct CDR3 sequences; 21% of them appeared once. The ten largest make up about 10% of the sample. The specimen comprised PBMCs from blood, sampled roughly 5 days after vaccination. These receptor sequences come from a middle-aged man who received an inactivated influenza vaccine. Donor details come from another sample of the same person, matched by shared clones.

The V gene is TRBV29-1, the J gene TRBJ2-1; tentatively, D is TRBD1 (6 bases). The CDR3 loop spans 13 amino acids. V lost 6 bases and J lost 3, with 12 bases in between. CDR1 SQVTM and CDR2 ANQGSEA come from the germline V gene. In nucleotides, the CDR3 is TGCAGCGTAAAACAGGGTTTCTACAATGAGCAGTTCTTC. It translates to CSVKQGFYNEQFF.

The chain employs TRBV9 and TRBJ2-2, with 8 bases aligning to TRBD1. J was trimmed by 3 bases and V by 4 bases; bases with no gene match: 11. Germline CDR1 is SGDLS and CDR2 is YYNGEE. The length of the CDR3 is 17 residues. This CDR3 reads CASSPNPGGADTGELFF. The CDR3 DNA follows: TGTGCCAGCAGCCCAAATCCAGGGGGCGCCGACACCGGGGAGCTGTTTTTT.

This clonotype appeared a few times. The chain links TRBV10-2 to TRBJ2-3, with TRBD1 matching 10 bases. From germline, CDR1 is WSHSY and CDR2 SAAADI. The trim removed 6 bases at V and 4 bases at J, leaving 1 base unmatched. The length of the CDR3 is 13 residues. CDR3 DNA sequence: TGCGCCAGCAGGACAGGGGGCCCAGATACGCAGTATTTT. Translated, it gives CASRTGGPDTQYF.

This clonotype was seen only a few times. V gene TRBV12-3 or TRBV12-4 combines with J gene TRBJ1-1; D gene unclear. The ends were cut back, 5 bases at V and 11 bases at J, with 21 bases in the middle. The CDR3 is 14 residues long. The CDR3 is CASSGPGAWVVAFF. Here the CDR3 DNA reads TGTGCCAGCAGTGGACCGGGTGCATGGGTCGTGGCTTTCTTT.

In its sample, this clonotype was seen a few times. This chain connects TRBV29-1 to TRBJ2-3; 7 nucleotides align to TRBD2. J gave up 6 bases and V 0 bases, and 6 bases lay outside the gene matches. Germline CDR1 is SQVTM and CDR2 is ANQGSEA. This CDR3 is built from 14 residues. CDR3 coding DNA: TGCAGCGTTGAAGATGTGGGAGGGGTTGATACGCAGTATTTT. Protein sequence: CSVEDVGGVDTQYF.